The 28 T cell receptor beta chains reported below all come from one sample, sequenced in a study of T cells in Graves' hyperthyroidism and ophthalmopathy. Amplified TCR beta CDR3 regions derived from RNA transcripts. When the TCR CDR3 underwent first-round RT-PCR, the HTBI primer set was used. One entry per CDR3 protein results from TCRdb running MiXCR on the multiplex PCR reads. The sample lists roughly 550,000 distinct CDR3 sequences; more than 15% were seen once. Sequenced material: blood. These receptors were collected from a woman aged 30 to 39 with Graves' ophthalmopathy.

The V and J genes are TRBV7-3 and TRBJ2-7, with D possibly being TRBD1 or TRBD2 (5 bases each). The CDR3 extends over 16 amino acids. Germline CDR1 reads SGHTA; CDR2 reads FQGTGA. The ends were cut back, 8 bases at V and 4 bases at J, with 24 bases in the middle. Here the CDR3 reads CASGLNLGTAPYEQYF. Here the CDR3 DNA reads TGTGCCAGCGGACTGAACCTCGGGACCGCTCCTTACGAGCAGTACTTC.

There are many counts of this clonotype. The V and J genes are TRBV11-2 and TRBJ2-5; TRBD2 matches at 11 bases. V lost 5 bases, J lost 4 bases, and 6 bases stayed unmatched. CDR1 and CDR2 (germline): SGHAT, FQNNGV. The CDR3 sequence is 15 residues long. The CDR3 loop is CASSPYGLAGETQYF. The CDR3 nucleotides are TGTGCCAGCAGCCCGTACGGACTAGCGGGAGAGACCCAGTACTTC.

This clonotype was detected many times. The chain uses TRBV28 and TRBJ2-7, with 12 bases matching TRBD2. The germline CDR1 and CDR2 sequences are MDHEN and SYDVKM. The CDR3 sequence is 16 residues long. Trimming cost V 6 bases and J 3 bases; bases outside gene matches: 9. CDR3 nucleotide sequence: TGTGCCAGCAGCTTAGCCGGACTAGCGGGAATCTACGAGCAGTACTTC. Translated, it gives CASSLAGLAGIYEQYF.

The table lists this clonotype with a few counts. This chain joins TRBV14 and TRBJ2-6; D unresolved. Trimming removed 1 base at V and 0 bases at J, with 13 bases between. The CDR3 has 18 residues. From germline, CDR1 is SGHDN and CDR2 FVKESK. CDR3 region: CASSQGSNPTSGANVLTF. In nucleotides, the CDR3 is TGTGCCAGCAGCCAAGGGAGTAACCCGACCTCTGGGGCCAACGTCCTGACTTTC. The variable domain in full, completed from reference TRBV14 and TRBJ2-6, reads EAGVTQFPSHSVIEKGQTVTLRCDPISGHDNLYWYRRVMGKEIKFLLHFVKESKQDESGMPNNRFLAERTGGTYSTLKVQPAELEDSGVYFCASSQGSNPTSGANVLTFGAGSRLTVL.

V and J are TRBV7-9 and TRBJ2-1; 7 bases match TRBD1. The CDR3 is 15 amino acids. Losses at the gene ends were 5 bases for V and 5 bases for J; bases not matched to a gene: 9. CDR1 and CDR2 from the germline V gene are SEHNR and FQNEAQ (reference sequence). CDR3 sequence: CASSLTRGQNNEQFF. The DNA for the CDR3 is TGTGCCAGCAGCCTAACAAGGGGGCAGAACAATGAGCAGTTCTTC.

This clonotype was recorded at least ten times. The chain uses TRBV14 and TRBJ1-1; D unresolved. V lost 3 bases and J lost 6, with 14 bases in between. Germline values: CDR1 SGHDN, CDR2 FVKESK. The CDR3 has 14 amino acids. The CDR3 reads CASSHSSGVAEAFF. As DNA, the CDR3 is TGTGCCAGCAGCCATTCCAGTGGAGTCGCTGAAGCTTTCTTT.

This rearrangement joins TRBV20-1 to TRBJ1-4; 9 positions agree with TRBD1. The CDR3 has 15 amino acids. The J segment lost 2 bases and the V segment lost 8 bases, leaving 9 bases of the junction unmatched. Germline values: CDR1 DFQATT, CDR2 SNEGSKA (reference sequence). In DNA form, the CDR3 reads TGCAGTTTTACAGGGGGCTGGGGCACTAATGAAAAACTGTTTTTT. It codes for CSFTGGWGTNEKLFF.

There are many counts of this clonotype. V usage is TRBV20-1 and J usage is TRBJ1-5; D is unresolved. Germline V gives CDR1 DFQATT, CDR2 SNEGSKA (reference sequence). The V end was cut by 5 bases, the J end by 3 bases, with 20 bases between. The CDR3 length is 16 residues. CDR3 amino acids: CSADRVGDWDNQPQHF. Here the CDR3 DNA reads TGCAGTGCTGACCGGGTTGGGGATTGGGACAATCAGCCCCAGCATTTT.

This clonotype occurred many times. This chain uses TRBV11-3 with TRBJ2-2; D might be TRBD2 (5 bases). CDR1 and CDR2 from the germline V gene are SGHNT and YENEEA. This CDR3 spans 14 amino acids. Trimming stripped 2 bases from V and 3 bases from J, with 7 bases between. Written as DNA, the CDR3 is TGTGCCAGCAGCTTACGGGGATACACCGGGGAGCTGTTTTTT. Translated: CASSLRGYTGELFF.

The genes are TRBV20-1 and TRBJ1-6; 8 bases agree with TRBD1. The germline CDR1 and CDR2 sequences are DFQATT and SNEGSKA (reference sequence). The CDR3 is 14 residues long. J lost 7 bases, V lost 5 bases, and 7 bases had no gene match. CDR3 nucleotides: TGCAGTGCTCCCAAGAGACAGGGGAATTCACCCCTCCACTTT. Protein product: CSAPKRQGNSPLHF.

This clonotype was seen ten or more times. The rearrangement joins TRBV2 to TRBJ1-2; D gene uncertain. V lost 3 bases, J lost 4 bases, and 6 bases lay in between. Germline values: CDR1 SNHLY, CDR2 FYNNEI. The CDR3 covers 12 residues. The CDR3 nucleotides are TGTGCCAGCAGTGATTCACCCTATGGCTACACCTTC. Amino acids: CASSDSPYGYTF.

The sample holds many counts of this clonotype. The chain carries TRBV28 and TRBJ1-2, with D perhaps TRBD1 (6 bases). Germline V gives CDR1 MDHEN, CDR2 SYDVKM. Trimming took 8 bases from V and 2 from J, leaving 12 bases between them. CDR3 size: 13 residues. CDR3 bases: TGTGCCAGCTACAAACAGGGAAACTATGGCTACACCTTC. Residues: CASYKQGNYGYTF.

In its sample, this clonotype was seen a few times. This chain links TRBV11-1 with TRBJ2-4, with 9 bases identical to TRBD2. The CDR3 covers 13 residues. From germline, CDR1 is SGHAT and CDR2 FQDESV (reference sequence). Losses at the gene ends were 5 bases for V and 12 bases for J; bases not matched to a gene: 8. The CDR3 coding sequence is TGTGCCAGCAGCCCCCCTAGCGGGAATAGTCAGTACTTC. This codes for CASSPPSGNSQYF.

This clonotype has at least ten counts. V and J are TRBV4-1 and TRBJ2-3; no reliable D call. Germline V gene lookup returns CDR1 MGHRA and CDR2 YSYEKL. This CDR3 contains 14 residues. Trimming removed 1 base at V and 4 bases at J, with 9 bases between. The CDR3 DNA reads TGCGCCAGCAGCCAAGTTACAAGGTCAGATACGCAGTATTTT. This translates into CASSQVTRSDTQYF.

This clonotype was seen repeatedly, ten times or more. The CDR3 nucleotides are TGTGCCTGGAGCGACGGGACTTCGTATAATTCACCCCTCCACTTT. It codes for CAWSDGTSYNSPLHF. The V and J genes are TRBV30 and TRBJ1-6; tentatively, D is TRBD1 (5 bases). CDR3 length: 15 amino acids. Deletions cut 3 bases from V and 4 bases from J, with 13 bases between. The germline V gene has CDR1 GTSNPN and CDR2 SVGIG (reference sequence). The full variable domain, with the rest looked up from reference TRBV30 and TRBJ1-6, is SQTIHQWPATLVQPVGSPLSLECTVEGTSNPNLYWYRQAAGRGLQLLFYSVGIGQISSEVPQNLSASRPQDRQFILSSKKLLLSDSGFYLCAWSDGTSYNSPLHFGNGTRLTVT.

This clonotype was found many times. The chain uses TRBV12-3 or TRBV12-4 and TRBJ2-2, with D possibly matching TRBD2 (5 bases). The length of the CDR3 is 17 residues. The V and J ends lost 4 bases and 4 bases respectively, with 19 bases between them. The CDR3 coding sequence is TGTGCCAGCAGTTCTGGCTTTACGGGAAGGAGCACCGGGGAGCTGTTTTTT. Encoded protein: CASSSGFTGRSTGELFF.

This clonotype was counted at least ten times. This rearrangement joins TRBV28 to TRBJ2-3; D gene unclear. The germline V gene has CDR1 MDHEN and CDR2 SYDVKM. Trimming left V 4 bases short and J 0 bases short, with 8 bases between. CDR3 size: 14 residues. This CDR3 reads CASSSPGSTDTQYF. CDR3 DNA sequence: TGTGCCAGCAGTTCGCCGGGTAGCACAGATACGCAGTATTTT.

This clonotype was detected a few times. V usage is TRBV6-1 and J usage is TRBJ1-5, with 7 bases lining up with TRBD1. Germline V gene lookup returns CDR1 MNHNS and CDR2 SASEGT. V dropped 4 bases and J dropped 4; count of bases not matched to a gene: 13. The CDR3 sequence is 17 residues long. CDR3 bases: TGTGCCAGCAGTGGCCGCCGGGGCACAGGGGATAATCAGCCCCAGCATTTT. Its protein product is CASSGRRGTGDNQPQHF.

Many counts were recorded for this clonotype. The rearrangement links TRBV30 to TRBJ2-7; perhaps D is TRBD1 or TRBD2 (6 bases each). This CDR3 is built from 13 residues. Trimming cost V 2 bases and J 7 bases, with 15 bases left between them. Germline-derived CDR1 and CDR2 are GTSNPN and SVGIG (reference sequence). CDR3 residues: CAWSRGQGWEQYF. The DNA for the CDR3 is TGTGCCTGGAGTCGGGGGCAGGGTTGGGAGCAGTACTTC.

This chain connects TRBV10-3 to TRBJ2-1, with TRBD2 matching over 12 bases. Losses at the gene ends were 6 bases for V and 4 bases for J; bases not matched to a gene: 1. This CDR3 is built from 14 residues. Germline V gives CDR1 ENHRY, CDR2 SYGVKD. CDR3 in amino acids: CAIRTSGGYNEQFF. DNA of the CDR3: TGTGCCATCAGGACTAGCGGGGGATACAATGAGCAGTTCTTC.

J is TRBJ2-2 and V is TRBV11-3, with no clear D. CDR1 and CDR2 from the germline V gene are SGHNT and YENEEA. The CDR3 is 16 amino acids. The V end lost 0 bases, the J end lost 0 bases, and 8 bases lay between the germline ends. CDR3 coding DNA: TGTGCCAGCAGCTTAGAGCCAGGAGCGAACACCGGGGAGCTGTTTTTT. This codes for CASSLEPGANTGELFF.

The rearrangement links TRBV28 to TRBJ2-1; 7 bases agree with TRBD1. The CDR3 length is 13 residues. J gave up 10 bases and V 4 bases, and 7 bases lay outside the gene matches. Germline lookup yields CDR1 MDHEN and CDR2 SYDVKM. The CDR3 spells CASSSGGYGEQFF. In DNA, the CDR3 is TGTGCCAGCAGTTCAGGGGGTTATGGGGAGCAGTTCTTC.

As regards this clonotype: Given a much more abundant clone one base away, this may be a read error. J is TRBJ2-1 and V is TRBV15; possible D gene TRBD2, 6 bases. The germline V gene encodes CDR1 LNHNV and CDR2 YYDKDF (reference sequence). V was trimmed by 5 bases and J by 6 bases, leaving 20 bases between them. The CDR3 is made up of 16 amino acids. CDR3 nucleotides: TGTGCCACCAGCGGCCGTGCGAGACTAGACGTCAATGAGCAGTTCTTC. This sequence encodes CATSGRARLDVNEQFF.

This clonotype was seen repeatedly, ten times or more. This chain links TRBV20-1 with TRBJ2-7; the D is unclear. Germline-derived CDR1 and CDR2 are DFQATT and SNEGSKA (reference sequence). The CDR3 spans 12 residues. V lost 3 bases to trimming and J lost 6 bases, with 12 bases between them. The CDR3 region has the DNA TGCAGTGCTAGTTTAGTGGATGGCGAGCAGTACTTC. Protein product: CSASLVDGEQYF.

In its sample, this clonotype was seen a few times. The V gene is TRBV7-9, the J gene TRBJ2-3; maybe TRBD2 (5 bases). Germline V gene lookup returns CDR1 SEHNR and CDR2 FQNEAQ (reference sequence). Trimming removed 5 bases at V and 7 bases at J, with 22 bases between. There are 16 residues in the CDR3. The CDR3, as DNA: TGTGCCAGCAGCCCGTGGAGGAGACCCTTACCCAATACGCAGTATTTT. Amino acids: CASSPWRRPLPNTQYF.

This clonotype was counted at least ten times. The genes are TRBV28 and TRBJ2-7; possibly TRBD2 for D (6 bases). V lost 6 bases and J 2 bases, leaving 26 bases between the germline ends. This CDR3 has 18 amino acids. CDR1 is MDHEN and CDR2 is SYDVKM in the germline V gene. The CDR3 DNA sequence: TGTGCCAGCAGGCAACCCAATCCTCCGGGACTCCAAACCTACGAGCAGTACTTC. This sequence encodes CASRQPNPPGLQTYEQYF.

This clonotype was seen at least ten times. V gene TRBV12-3 or TRBV12-4 combines with J gene TRBJ1-3, with D uncertain. V shed 6 bases and J shed 0 bases, with 6 bases lying between them. The CDR3 has 13 amino acids. CDR3 bases: TGTGCCAGCAGCCCCGACTCTGGAAACACCATATATTTT. Amino acids: CASSPDSGNTIYF.

The J gene is TRBJ1-2, the V gene TRBV28; 7 bases are shared with TRBD1. Germline trimming cut 6 bases from V and 4 bases from J; bases unmatched to any gene: 14. Germline values: CDR1 MDHEN, CDR2 SYDVKM. The CDR3 consists of 16 residues. In nucleotides, the CDR3 is TGTGCCAGCAGGGGAGGGGGCGCCCCGGGTATCTATGGCTACACCTTC. The encoded protein is CASRGGGAPGIYGYTF.